This T cell receptor (beta chain) was identified during a study of T-cell reconstitution after alpha-beta-depleted transplantation in children. V was clipped by 3 bases and J by 12 bases; unmatched bases: 12. Germline V gene lookup returns CDR1 SGHRS and CDR2 YFSETQ. CDR3 length equals 16 residues. Preparation of the TCRbeta library used unique molecular identifiers. From the PCR reads, TCRdb called clonotypes with MiXCR, one entry per CDR3 protein. This table holds around 360,000 distinct CDR3 sequences, about a tenth found once. The chain uses TRBV5-1 and TRBJ2-1; 13 bases align to TRBD2. The starting material was PBMCs from the stem cell graft donor, obtained from the stem cell graft. This receptor was identified in a human donor who donated a stem cell graft to a child with acute lymphoblastic leukemia. The CDR3 spells CASSSRLAGGPKGQFF. The CDR3 bases are TGCGCCAGCAGCTCCAGACTAGCGGGGGGTCCCAAGGGGCAGTTCTTC.